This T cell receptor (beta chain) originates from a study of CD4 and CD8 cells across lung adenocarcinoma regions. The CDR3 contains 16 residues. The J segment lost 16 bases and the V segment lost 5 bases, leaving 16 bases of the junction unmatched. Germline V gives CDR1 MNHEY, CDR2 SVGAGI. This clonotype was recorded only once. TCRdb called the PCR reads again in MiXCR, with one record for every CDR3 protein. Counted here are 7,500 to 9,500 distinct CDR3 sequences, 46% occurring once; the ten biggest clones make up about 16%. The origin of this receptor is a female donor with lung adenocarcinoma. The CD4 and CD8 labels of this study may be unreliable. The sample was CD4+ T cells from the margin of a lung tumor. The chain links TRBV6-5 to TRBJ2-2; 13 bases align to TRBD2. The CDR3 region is CASSHPGLAGSGAQFF. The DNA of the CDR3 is TGTGCCAGCAGTCACCCGGGACTAGCGGGATCAGGGGCGCAGTTTTTT.